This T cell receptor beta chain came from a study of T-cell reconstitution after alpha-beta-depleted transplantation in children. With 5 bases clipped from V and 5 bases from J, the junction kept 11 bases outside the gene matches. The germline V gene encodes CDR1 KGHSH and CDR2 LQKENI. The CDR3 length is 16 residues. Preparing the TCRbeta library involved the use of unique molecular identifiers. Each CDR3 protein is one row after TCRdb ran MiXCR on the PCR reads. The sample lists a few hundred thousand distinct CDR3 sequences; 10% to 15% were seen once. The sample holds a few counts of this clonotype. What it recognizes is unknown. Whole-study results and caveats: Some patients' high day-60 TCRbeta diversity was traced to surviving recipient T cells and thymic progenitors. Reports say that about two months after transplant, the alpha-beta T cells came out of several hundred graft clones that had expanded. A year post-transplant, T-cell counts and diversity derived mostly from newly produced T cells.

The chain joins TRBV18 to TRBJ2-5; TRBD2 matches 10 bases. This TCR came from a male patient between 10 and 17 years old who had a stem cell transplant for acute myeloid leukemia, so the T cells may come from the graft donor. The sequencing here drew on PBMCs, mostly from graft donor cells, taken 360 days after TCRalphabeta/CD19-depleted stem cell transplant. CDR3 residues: CASSVGLAVPGETQYF. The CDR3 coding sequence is TGTGCCAGCTCAGTCGGACTAGCGGTCCCTGGGGAGACCCAGTACTTC.